This T cell receptor beta chain was observed in a study of spatial heterogeneity in lung cancer. Specified time point: sample taken at primary tumor resection. Extraction of whole RNA from tumor, nontumor lung or frozen PBMC preceded unsorted sequencing. Study outcomes and limitations: Follow-up blood showed ubiquitous expanded tumor TCRs less than blood at resection did.

The presence of a unique molecular identifier marked each TCR cDNA molecule. MiXCR, run by TCRdb on the 5' RACE reads, gives a single entry per CDR3 protein. The sample includes tens of thousands of distinct CDR3 sequences, roughly an eighth seen only once; the top ten take around 54%. V gave up 11 bases and J gave up 3 bases; unmatched junction bases: 10. The CDR3 loop spans 14 amino acids. Germline CDR1 is ENHRY and CDR2 is SYGVKD. The table lists this clonotype with a few counts. The antigen remains unidentified. The sequence was obtained from a male donor with early-stage non-small cell lung cancer. The V call is TRBV10-3, the J call TRBJ2-5; 9 bases align to TRBD2. This material consisted of PBMCs, taken at surgery. CDR3 bases: TGTGCCGCCCCCGGAGCGGGGGGCGAAGAGACCCAGTACTTC. Translated: CAAPGAGGEETQYF.